A single sample is the source of the 3 T cell receptor beta chains below, sequenced in a study of shared clonotypes between healthy human individuals. The method was immunoSEQ multiplex PCR; TCRdb's version includes in-frame clones alone and lacks a portion of them. Of about 2.3 million clones listed, about 92% were seen once; the top ten hold approximately 0.4%. Sequenced material: naive CD4+ T cells from PBMCs. The subset: CD45RA+ positively selected. These receptors all come from a young man in good health. Some clones in this sample may be carry-over from other donors' samples.

The rearrangement links TRBV2 to TRBJ2-1, with D maybe TRBD2 (6 bases). Germline V CDR1 and CDR2: SNHLY, FYNNEI. Deletions cut 8 bases from V and 15 bases from J, with 17 bases between. CDR3 length equals 11 residues. Here the CDR3 reads CASVGGKVPFF. CDR3 in DNA: TGTGCCAGCGTGGGCGGGAAGGTTCCGTTCTTC.

The V call is TRBV28, the J call TRBJ2-1; D is tentatively TRBD1 or TRBD2 (5 bases each). V dropped 11 bases and J dropped 2 bases, with 13 bases sitting between them. CDR3 length: 13 residues. Per germline, CDR1 MDHEN and CDR2 SYDVKM. The CDR3 DNA is TGTGCCTCCTCTGGGGGACCCTACAATGAGCAGTTCTTC. It encodes CASSGGPYNEQFF.

The chain uses TRBV7-8 and TRBJ2-7; 10 nucleotides agree with TRBD2. Germline loops: CDR1 SGHVS, CDR2 FQNEAQ. V was pared by 1 base and J by 6 bases, with 6 bases of the junction left unmatched. The CDR3 covers 15 residues. The CDR3 sequence: CASSLGGLAGVEQYF. Written as DNA, the CDR3 is TGTGCCAGCAGCTTAGGGGGCCTAGCGGGAGTCGAGCAGTACTTC.